These T cell receptor beta chains were read from a single sample in a study of early T cells in non-severe SARS-CoV-2 infection. One entry per CDR3 protein, called by TCRdb with MiXCR from the 5' RACE reads. The sample includes under 45,000 distinct CDR3 sequences, 7.9% of them seen just once. The material sequenced was whole blood, taken at baseline. These receptors all come from an adult who was a healthcare worker with PCR-confirmed SARS-CoV-2 infection or an uninfected control (not recorded which). The CDR3 runs from the conserved cysteine through the conserved F or W.

V gene: TRBV20-1; CDR3 protein: CSATSTGSTDTQYF
V gene: TRBV28; CDR3 protein: CASSPGTGLGTQYF
V gene: TRBV7-9; CDR3 protein: CASRIGTSGEDEQFF
V gene: TRBV10-3; CDR3 protein: CAISVAGKQETQYF
V gene: TRBV18; CDR3 protein: CASSSGQRGTEAFF
V gene: TRBV29-1; CDR3 protein: CSGGRKGGYTF
V gene: TRBV20-1; CDR3 protein: CSAIRDRGIDEQFF
V gene: TRBV3-2; CDR3 protein: CAIDPSGGYNQPQHF
V gene: TRBV10-2; CDR3 protein: CASTATGNQPQHF
V gene: TRBV5-1; CDR3 protein: CASSQIDRGWTEAFF
V gene: TRBV27; CDR3 protein: CASHPARDYTGELFF
V gene: TRBV3-1; CDR3 protein: CASSQGQGDQETQYF
V gene: TRBV7-8; CDR3 protein: CASSFVAAFEQFF
V gene: TRBV27; CDR3 protein: CASRSDRPNTEAFF
V gene: TRBV12-3/TRBV12-4; CDR3 protein: CASSLRLAWMNEQFF
V gene: TRBV5-1; CDR3 protein: CASSLGQGAETQYF
V gene: TRBV20-1; CDR3 protein: CSARGHNTQNNEQFF
V gene: TRBV12-3/TRBV12-4; CDR3 protein: CASSLEVSNTEAFF
V gene: TRBV11-2; CDR3 protein: CASCPVAGGGDTQYF
V gene: TRBV5-1; CDR3 protein: CASSLELLSYGYTF
V gene: TRBV11-2; CDR3 protein: CASSSGQYFEQFF
V gene: TRBV6-1; CDR3 protein: CASSEALQGPDTQYF
V gene: TRBV3-1; CDR3 protein: CASSQGSVGPPLPEQYF
V gene: TRBV10-1; CDR3 protein: CASSVAGGPSEQFF
V gene: TRBV6-6; CDR3 protein: CASSRGGTKETQYF
V gene: TRBV4-3; CDR3 protein: CASSRSHRGSPYEQYF
V gene: TRBV7-8; CDR3 protein: CASSIREAGELFF
V gene: TRBV12-3/TRBV12-4; CDR3 protein: CASSVRGQGIPGELFF
V gene: TRBV6-5; CDR3 protein: CASSPTSGGAYQETQYF
V gene: TRBV7-9; CDR3 protein: CASSQGSREQYF
V gene: TRBV2; CDR3 protein: CASSEKARLTDTQYF
V gene: TRBV7-9; CDR3 protein: CASSLQASTDTQYF
V gene: TRBV5-8; CDR3 protein: CASSLVQGSAEAFF
V gene: TRBV12-3/TRBV12-4; CDR3 protein: CASSLGRGASNQPQHF
V gene: TRBV20-1; CDR3 protein: CSANGLEQGGHTEAFF
V gene: TRBV18; CDR3 protein: CASSPGGSYGYTF
V gene: TRBV28; CDR3 protein: CASRPPLAENTGELFF
V gene: TRBV7-9; CDR3 protein: CASSQGTELWVEQYF
V gene: TRBV10-3; CDR3 protein: CAISEGLANEKLFF